This is a list of T cell receptor beta chains from one sample in a study of cytomegalovirus exposure and HLA in healthy donors. Repertoires were generated with immunoSEQ multiplex PCR, while TCRdb's copy carries only in-frame clones and drops some. The sample has roughly 93,000 clones, roughly 70% seen once. Sequencing was performed on PBMCs. These TCRs come from a male donor in good health and CMV-seronegative. Both conserved end residues are part of each CDR3. The D gene is left open where the match is weak. The size field is filled for only some rows; it gives once, few, many or a size class.

J gene | V gene | clone size | D gene | CDR3 length | CDR3 DNA | CDR3 protein
TRBJ2-7 | TRBV20-1 | - | - | 11 | TGCAGTGCTAGCGAGGGCTACGAGCAGTACTTC | CSASEGYEQYF
TRBJ1-2 | TRBV28 | - | TRBD1 | 13 | TGTGCCAGCAGCGTAACAGGGGGCGGTGGCTACACCTTC | CASSVTGGGGYTF
TRBJ2-5 | TRBV7-9 | few | TRBD1 | 17 | TGTGCCAGCAGCTTGAAACCGGGACAGGGAGGAGGGGGGACCCAGTACTTC | CASSLKPGQGGGGTQYF
TRBJ1-4 | TRBV28 | once | TRBD1 | 15 | TGTGCCAGCAGTTTATGGGACAGGCGGGATGAAAAACTGTTTTTT | CASSLWDRRDEKLFF
TRBJ1-6 | TRBV27 | - | - | 13 | TGTGCCAGCAGTTTCCAGGGTGGTTCACCCCTCCACTTT | CASSFQGGSPLHF
TRBJ1-1 | TRBV28 | - | TRBD1 | 13 | TGTGCCAGCAGGAGGACAGGGGATTCTGAAGCTTTCTTT | CASRRTGDSEAFF
TRBJ2-7 | TRBV6-5 | once | - | 15 | TGTGCCAGCAGTTCCCGTCTTGGGGGGTGGTACGAGCAGTACTTC | CASSSRLGGWYEQYF
TRBJ2-4 | TRBV4-3 | few | - | 15 | TGCGCCAGCAGCCAATCTCTAGAGGCCAAAAACATTCAGTACTTC | CASSQSLEAKNIQYF
TRBJ1-1 | TRBV28 | - | - | 13 | TGTGCCAGCAGTTTCTCGGACAGCCCTGAAGCTTTCTTT | CASSFSDSPEAFF
TRBJ2-7 | TRBV7-2 | - | - | 13 | TGTGCCAGCAGCTGGGCGGGTCTTTACGAGCAGTACTTC | CASSWAGLYEQYF
TRBJ1-1 | TRBV6-5 | - | TRBD1 | 14 | TGTGCCAGCAAGCAGGGGGCGGCGAACACTGAAGCTTTCTTT | CASKQGAANTEAFF
TRBJ2-3 | TRBV5-1 | once | TRBD2 | 17 | TGCGCCAGCAGCTGGGGACTAGCGGGAGGGCGATCAGATACGCAGTATTTT | CASSWGLAGGRSDTQYF
TRBJ1-4 | TRBV19 | - | - | 14 | TGTGCCAGTAGTCGGGACCCACAGGGAGAAAAACTGTTTTTT | CASSRDPQGEKLFF
TRBJ2-7 | TRBV6-6 | - | TRBD2 | 14 | TGTGCCAGCAGGCAGTCTAGCGGCTCCTACGAGCAGTACTTC | CASRQSSGSYEQYF
TRBJ2-2 | TRBV2 | - | TRBD2 | 15 | TGTGCCAGCACGGGCGCTAGCGGGAGTCACGGGGAGCTGTTTTTT | CASTGASGSHGELFF
TRBJ1-1 | TRBV30 | - | - | 14 | TGTGCCTGGACCCGACAGGTACAGAACACTGAAGCTTTCTTT | CAWTRQVQNTEAFF
TRBJ2-3 | TRBV28 | - | TRBD1 | 14 | TGTGCCAGCAGTTCCCGACAGGGGGGAGATACGCAGTATTTT | CASSSRQGGDTQYF
TRBJ1-2 | TRBV7-8 | - | - | 14 | TGTGCCAGCAGCTCCAGCGGGCCTAACTATGGCTACACCTTC | CASSSSGPNYGYTF
TRBJ1-2 | TRBV9 | - | TRBD1 | 13 | TGTGCCAGCAGCGATACAGGGGACTATGGCTACACCTTC | CASSDTGDYGYTF
TRBJ2-4 | TRBV5-8 | - | - | 14 | TGTGCCAGCAGCTCCGGCGGCACCAAAAACATTCAGTACTTC | CASSSGGTKNIQYF
TRBJ2-2 | TRBV11-3 | - | TRBD1 | 15 | TGTGCCAGCAAGTCCGGGACAGATAGTACCGGGGAGCTGTTTTTT | CASKSGTDSTGELFF
TRBJ1-2 | TRBV5-4 | few | TRBD1 | 16 | TGTGCCAGCAGCCTGGGACAGGGGGCAGGTAACTATGGCTACACCTTC | CASSLGQGAGNYGYTF
TRBJ1-1 | TRBV6-5 | few | - | 15 | TGTGCCAGCAGTTACTTGAATCCGGGAAACACTGAAGCTTTCTTT | CASSYLNPGNTEAFF
TRBJ1-2 | TRBV7-2 | - | - | 15 | TGTGCCAGCAGCTTAGGTACGGGGTCGACTTATGGCTACACCTTC | CASSLGTGSTYGYTF
TRBJ2-7 | TRBV2 | - | - | 14 | TGTGCCAGCAGTGACACGGAGCCGGGGAACGAGCAGTACTTC | CASSDTEPGNEQYF
TRBJ2-5 | TRBV27 | - | - | 13 | TGTGCCAGCAGTTTGCTTCGGGGGGAGACCCAGTACTTC | CASSLLRGETQYF
TRBJ1-5 | TRBV4-1 | - | - | 15 | TGCGCCAGCAGCCAAGGCCAGGGGAGTATTCAGCCCCAGCATTTT | CASSQGQGSIQPQHF
TRBJ2-1 | TRBV27 | - | TRBD1 | 14 | TGTGCCAGCAGTTATGGACAGGGGGTCGATGAGCAGTTCTTC | CASSYGQGVDEQFF
TRBJ1-6 | TRBV30 | - | - | 13 | TGTGCCTGGAGTGCTGGGGGCGATTCACCCCTCCACTTT | CAWSAGGDSPLHF
TRBJ1-1 | TRBV6-5 | - | - | 15 | TGTGCCAGCAGTTACTCGAGGCCTTTGAACACTGAAGCTTTCTTT | CASSYSRPLNTEAFF
TRBJ2-2 | TRBV5-1 | - | TRBD1 | 16 | TGCGCCAGCAGCCCAACCGGGACAGGCGCGACCGGGGAGCTGTTTTTT | CASSPTGTGATGELFF
TRBJ2-1 | TRBV30 | - | - | 15 | TGTGCCTGGAATGTACTGGTAAGCTCCTACAATGAGCAGTTCTTC | CAWNVLVSSYNEQFF
TRBJ1-1 | TRBV28 | - | TRBD1 | 15 | TGTGCCAGCAGTTCCAACAGGGGGCTAGGTCTAGGGGCTTTCTTT | CASSSNRGLGLGAFF
TRBJ2-2 | TRBV7-2 | - | TRBD1 | 15 | TGTGCCAGCAGCCGGACAGGGGGGGTCACCGGGGAGCTGTTTTTT | CASSRTGGVTGELFF